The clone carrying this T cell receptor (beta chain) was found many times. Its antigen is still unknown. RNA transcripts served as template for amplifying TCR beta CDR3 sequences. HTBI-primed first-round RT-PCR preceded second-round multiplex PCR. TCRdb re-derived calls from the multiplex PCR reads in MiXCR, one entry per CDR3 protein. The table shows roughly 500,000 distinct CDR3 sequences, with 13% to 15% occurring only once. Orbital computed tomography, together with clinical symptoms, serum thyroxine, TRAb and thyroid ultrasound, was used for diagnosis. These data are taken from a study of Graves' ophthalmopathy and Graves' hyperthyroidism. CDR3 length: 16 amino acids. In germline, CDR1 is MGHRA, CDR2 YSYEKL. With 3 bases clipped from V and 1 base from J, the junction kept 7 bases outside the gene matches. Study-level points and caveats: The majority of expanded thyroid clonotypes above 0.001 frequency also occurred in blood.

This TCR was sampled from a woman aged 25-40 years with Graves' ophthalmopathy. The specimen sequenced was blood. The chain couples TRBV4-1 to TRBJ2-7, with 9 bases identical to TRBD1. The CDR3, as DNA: TGCGCCAGCAGCCACGCCGGGACAGGGATTTCCTACGAGCAGTACTTC. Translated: CASSHAGTGISYEQYF.